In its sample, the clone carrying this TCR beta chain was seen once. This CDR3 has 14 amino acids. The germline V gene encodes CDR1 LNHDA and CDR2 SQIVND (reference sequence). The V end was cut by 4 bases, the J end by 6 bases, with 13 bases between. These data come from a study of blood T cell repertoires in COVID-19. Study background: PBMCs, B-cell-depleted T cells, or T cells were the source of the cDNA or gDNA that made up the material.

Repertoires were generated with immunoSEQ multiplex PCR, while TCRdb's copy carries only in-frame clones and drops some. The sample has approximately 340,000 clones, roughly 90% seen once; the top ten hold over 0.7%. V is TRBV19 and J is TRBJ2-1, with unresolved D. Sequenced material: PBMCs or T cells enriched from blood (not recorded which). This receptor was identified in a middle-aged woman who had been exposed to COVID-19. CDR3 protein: CASSRLVGSNEQFF. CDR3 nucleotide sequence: TGTGCCAGTAGTAGGCTCGTCGGGTCCAATGAGCAGTTCTTC.